A selection of T cell receptor beta chains follows, all from one sample in a study of shared T cell receptors in the human thymus. Sequencing used immunoSEQ multiplex PCR; TCRdb keeps in-frame clones, though not all of them. The sample holds about 380,000 clones, 85% to 95% seen once. The specimen was thymocytes. The source is a human donor. Each CDR3 is given with its conserved first and last residue. The D gene is left open where the match is weak. Not every row has a clone size; where given, it reads once, few, many or a size class.

clone_size,j_call,v_call,d_call,cdr3_nt,cdr3_aa
.,TRBJ2-1,TRBV28,TRBD1,TGTGCCAGCAGTTTAGGCCCAGGGGGGCAGTTCTTC,CASSLGPGGQFF
.,TRBJ2-3,TRBV5-1,TRBD2,TGCGCCAGCAGCCCACCGACTAGCGGGAGCAATGCAGATACGCAGTATTTT,CASSPPTSGSNADTQYF
.,TRBJ2-1,TRBV2,TRBD1,TGTGCCAGCCCCTCCGGGACAGGGTACAATGAGCAGTTCTTC,CASPSGTGYNEQFF
.,TRBJ1-5,TRBV6-5,.,TGTGCCAGCAGTTCTTCTAGGGGTGGCAATCAGCCCCAGCATTTT,CASSSSRGGNQPQHF
.,TRBJ1-1,TRBV7-9,.,TGTGCCAGCAGCTTTTTTAATTCGGTCGGGACGACTGAAGCTTTCTTT,CASSFFNSVGTTEAFF
.,TRBJ1-4,TRBV27,TRBD1,TGTGCCAGCAGTTCCACAGGGGCCCCCGATGAAAAACTGTTTTTT,CASSSTGAPDEKLFF
.,TRBJ1-2,TRBV9,TRBD1,TGTGCCAGCAGCGCGCAGGGGGAGTATTATGGCTACACCTTC,CASSAQGEYYGYTF
.,TRBJ2-5,TRBV27,.,TGTGCCAGCAGCCGGACGGTCCAAGAGACCCAGTACTTC,CASSRTVQETQYF
.,TRBJ2-1,TRBV5-6,TRBD2,TGTGCCAGCAGCTTGAGGCTAGCGGGTGAGCAGTTCTTC,CASSLRLAGEQFF
.,TRBJ1-1,TRBV7-6,TRBD1,TGTGCCAGCAGCTTAGAGTCTCAGGGGCAACAGGGGGGAACTGAAGCTTTCTTT,CASSLESQGQQGGTEAFF
.,TRBJ2-5,TRBV7-9,TRBD1,TGTGCCAGCAGCCGGGACAGAGAAGAGACCCAGTACTTC,CASSRDREETQYF
.,TRBJ2-1,TRBV5-1,TRBD2,TGCGCCAGCAGCTTGGGGACTAGCGGGAGGGCCAGCACAGATAGGGGTGAGCAGTTCTTC,CASSLGTSGRASTDRGEQFF
few,TRBJ1-2,TRBV5-1,TRBD1,TGCGCCAGCAGCACCCAGACAGGGAACTATGGCTACACCTTC,CASSTQTGNYGYTF
.,TRBJ2-1,TRBV27,TRBD2,TGTGCCAGCAGTATAACGTTTGTTAGCGGGGCCGAGGTCTATGAGCAGTTCTTC,CASSITFVSGAEVYEQFF
.,TRBJ2-7,TRBV6-6,.,TGTGCCAGCAGTTACAGGTCCTACGAGCAGTACTTC,CASSYRSYEQYF
once,TRBJ2-7,TRBV4-3,TRBD1,TGCGCCAGCAGCCCAGGGTGGGGGACAGAGCCCTACGAGCAGTACTTC,CASSPGWGTEPYEQYF
.,TRBJ2-5,TRBV19,TRBD2,TGTGCCAGTAGTATATACCCCCCAGCTAGCGGGAAACGGGCAGAGACCCAGTACTTC,CASSIYPPASGKRAETQYF
.,TRBJ2-3,TRBV19,.,TGTGCCAGTCCTAAAGGGGATACGCAGTATTTT,CASPKGDTQYF
.,TRBJ1-1,TRBV27,.,TGTGCCAGCAGTCCCTCCAGGAGGACATATCCTGAAGCTTTCTTT,CASSPSRRTYPEAFF
.,TRBJ2-4,TRBV11-2,TRBD1,TGTGCCAGCAGCTTATTCCGACAGGGGGCGAAGGCCAAAAACATTCAGTACTTC,CASSLFRQGAKAKNIQYF
.,TRBJ1-2,TRBV10-3,TRBD1,TGTGCCATCAGTGATCGGGGACAGAGGATCCCCTATGGCTACACCTTC,CAISDRGQRIPYGYTF
.,TRBJ1-3,TRBV29-1,.,TGCAGCGTTGAAGGGGATCCTGGAAACACCATATATTTT,CSVEGDPGNTIYF
.,TRBJ1-2,TRBV4-1,.,TGCGCCAGCAGCCAAGAAGAGGCGGCAAACTATGGCTACACCTTC,CASSQEEAANYGYTF
.,TRBJ1-1,TRBV14,.,TGTGCCAGCAGCCCATCAGCGGGGAGGTTTGGAACTGAAGCTTTCTTT,CASSPSAGRFGTEAFF